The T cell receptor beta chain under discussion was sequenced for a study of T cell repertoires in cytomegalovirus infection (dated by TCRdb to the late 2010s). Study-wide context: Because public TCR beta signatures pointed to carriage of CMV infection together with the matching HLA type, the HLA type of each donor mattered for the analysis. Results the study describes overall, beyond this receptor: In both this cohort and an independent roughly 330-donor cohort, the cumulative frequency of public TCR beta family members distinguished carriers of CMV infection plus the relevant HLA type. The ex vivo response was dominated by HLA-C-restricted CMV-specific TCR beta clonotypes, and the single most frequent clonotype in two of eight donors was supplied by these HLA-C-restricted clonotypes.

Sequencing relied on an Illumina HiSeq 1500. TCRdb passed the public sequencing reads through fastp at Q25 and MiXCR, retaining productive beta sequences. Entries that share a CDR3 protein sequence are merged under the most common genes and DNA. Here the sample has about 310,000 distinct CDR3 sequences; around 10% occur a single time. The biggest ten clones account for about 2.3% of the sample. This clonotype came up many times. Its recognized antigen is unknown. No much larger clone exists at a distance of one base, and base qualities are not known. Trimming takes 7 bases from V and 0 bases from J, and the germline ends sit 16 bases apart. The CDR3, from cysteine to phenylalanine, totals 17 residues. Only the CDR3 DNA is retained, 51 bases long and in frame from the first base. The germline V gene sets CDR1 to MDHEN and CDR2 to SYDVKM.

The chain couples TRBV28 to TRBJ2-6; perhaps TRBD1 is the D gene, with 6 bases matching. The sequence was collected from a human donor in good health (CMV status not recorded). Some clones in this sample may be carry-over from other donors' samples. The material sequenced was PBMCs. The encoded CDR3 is CASKPGHRSSGANVLTF. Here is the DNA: TGTGCCAGCAAACCGGGACACCGAAGCTCTGGGGCCAACGTCCTGACTTTC.